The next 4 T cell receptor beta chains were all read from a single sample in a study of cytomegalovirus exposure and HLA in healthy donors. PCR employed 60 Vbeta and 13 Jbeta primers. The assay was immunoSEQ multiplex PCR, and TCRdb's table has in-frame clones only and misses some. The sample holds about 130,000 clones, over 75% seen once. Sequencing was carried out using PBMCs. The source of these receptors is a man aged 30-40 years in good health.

CDR3 residues: CASSPGLVLANTGELFF. The CDR3 DNA is TGTGCCAGCAGCCCCGGTCTCGTCCTGGCGAACACCGGGGAGCTGTTTTTT. J is TRBJ2-2 and V is TRBV4-2; D is unclear. Trimming took off 4 bases at V and 0 bases at J, with 15 bases between the two ends. Germline-derived CDR1 and CDR2 are LGHNA and YNFKEQ. The CDR3 is 17 residues long.

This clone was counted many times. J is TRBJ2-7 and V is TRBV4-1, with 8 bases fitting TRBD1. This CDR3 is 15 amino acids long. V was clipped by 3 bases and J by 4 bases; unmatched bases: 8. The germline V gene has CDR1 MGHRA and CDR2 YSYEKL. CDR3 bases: TGCGCCAGCAGCCACCTTACGACAGGGGAATACGAGCAGTACTTC. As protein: CASSHLTTGEYEQYF.

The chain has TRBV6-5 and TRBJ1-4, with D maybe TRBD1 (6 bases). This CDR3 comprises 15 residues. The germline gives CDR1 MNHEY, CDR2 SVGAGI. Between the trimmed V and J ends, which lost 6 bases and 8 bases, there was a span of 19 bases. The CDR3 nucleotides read TGTGCCAGCAGCAAAGGGGGGGCGGGTAGGGAAAAACTGTTTTTT. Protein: CASSKGGAGREKLFF.

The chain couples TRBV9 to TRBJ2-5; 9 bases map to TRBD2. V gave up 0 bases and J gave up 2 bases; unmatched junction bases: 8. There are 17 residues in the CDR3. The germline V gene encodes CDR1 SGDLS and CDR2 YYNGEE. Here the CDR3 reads CASSVGLAAGGQETQYF. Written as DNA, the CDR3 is TGTGCCAGCAGCGTAGGACTAGCGGCAGGAGGGCAAGAGACCCAGTACTTC. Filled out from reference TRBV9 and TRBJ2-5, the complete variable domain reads DSGVTQTPKHLITATGQRVTLRCSPRSGDLSVYWYQQSLDQGLQFLIQYYNGEERAKGNILERFSAQQFPDLHSELNLSSLELGDSALYFCASSVGLAAGGQETQYFGPGTRLLVL.